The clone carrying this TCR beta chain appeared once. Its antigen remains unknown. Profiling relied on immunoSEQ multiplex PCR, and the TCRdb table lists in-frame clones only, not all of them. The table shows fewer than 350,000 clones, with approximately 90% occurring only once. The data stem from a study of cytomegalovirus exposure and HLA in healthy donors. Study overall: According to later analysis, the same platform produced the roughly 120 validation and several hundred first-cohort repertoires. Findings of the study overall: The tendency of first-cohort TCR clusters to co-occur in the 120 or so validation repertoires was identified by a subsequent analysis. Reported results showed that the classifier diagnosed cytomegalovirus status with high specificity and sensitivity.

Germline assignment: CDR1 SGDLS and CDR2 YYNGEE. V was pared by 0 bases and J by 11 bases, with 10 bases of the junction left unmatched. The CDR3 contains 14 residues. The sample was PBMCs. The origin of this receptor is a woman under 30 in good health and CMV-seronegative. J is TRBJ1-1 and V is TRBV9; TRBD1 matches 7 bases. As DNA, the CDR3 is TGTGCCAGCAGCGTAGGGACAGGATTTGCCCTGGCTTTCTTT. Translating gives CASSVGTGFALAFF.